This is a list of T cell receptor beta chains from one sample in a study of T cell responses to AZD1222 COVID-19 vaccine. The method was immunoSEQ multiplex PCR; TCRdb's version includes in-frame clones alone and lacks a portion of them. Of around 100,000 clones in the sample, roughly nine tenths were seen once. The material was peripheral blood, obtained on day 0 of AZD1222 vaccination. The receptors were sampled from an adult in good health. The CDR3 runs from the conserved cysteine through the conserved F or W. A D gene is named only where the DNA matches it firmly. Not all rows give a size; the values are once, few, many and, for expanded clones, a class.

d_gene,j_gene,abundance,v_gene,CDR3aa,CDR3nt
-,TRBJ2-3,once,TRBV7-2,CASSLNLATDTQYF,TGTGCCAGCAGCTTAAACTTAGCAACAGATACGCAGTATTTT
-,TRBJ1-5,-,TRBV11-2,CASSLGGWGGQPQHF,TGTGCCAGCAGCTTAGGGGGCTGGGGCGGCCAGCCCCAGCATTTT
-,TRBJ2-1,-,TRBV20-1,CSTWGGRQFF,TGCAGTACCTGGGGGGGGCGGCAGTTCTTC
-,TRBJ1-1,-,TRBV6-6,CASSPSSGGGNTEAFF,TGTGCCAGCAGCCCATCCTCCGGAGGGGGGAACACTGAAGCTTTCTTT
-,TRBJ1-2,-,TRBV4-3,CASSPQDAGILYGYTF,TGCGCCAGCAGTCCTCAAGATGCGGGGATTCTCTATGGCTACACCTTC
TRBD1,TRBJ2-7,-,TRBV6-5,CASSPGTGSSYEQYF,TGTGCCAGCAGTCCAGGGACAGGGAGTTCCTACGAGCAGTACTTC
-,TRBJ1-6,-,TRBV10-3,CAISVSPGRSNSPLHF,TGTGCCATCAGCGTGTCCCCAGGGAGAAGTAATTCACCCCTCCACTTT
TRBD1,TRBJ2-5,-,TRBV7-2,CASSLDGTVRETQYF,TGTGCCAGCAGCTTAGATGGGACAGTGAGGGAGACCCAGTACTTC
TRBD2,TRBJ2-7,-,TRBV7-9,CASSLASGRAVYEQYF,TGTGCCAGCAGCTTAGCTAGCGGGAGGGCCGTATACGAGCAGTACTTC
-,TRBJ1-2,-,TRBV27,CASSLGYNYGYTF,TGTGCCAGCAGTTTGGGTTATAACTATGGCTACACCTTC
TRBD2,TRBJ2-2,-,TRBV6-4,CASSEQAGGQTGELFF,TGTGCCAGCAGTGAACAAGCGGGAGGGCAAACCGGGGAGCTGTTTTTT
TRBD2,TRBJ2-7,-,TRBV30,CAWRPSGTSGGINF,TGTGCCTGGAGACCTTCCGGGACTAGCGGGGGTATTAACTTC
-,TRBJ2-3,few,TRBV14,CASSQDDGVGGPTDTQYF,TGTGCCAGCAGCCAAGATGATGGGGTGGGAGGCCCCACAGATACGCAGTATTTT
TRBD1,TRBJ2-7,-,TRBV5-6,CASSAPTGGKDEQYF,TGTGCCAGCAGCGCCCCGACAGGGGGCAAGGACGAGCAGTACTTC
-,TRBJ1-4,-,TRBV6-6,CASSLSAGGEKLFF,TGTGCCAGCAGTCTCAGTGCCGGGGGGGAAAAACTGTTTTTT
TRBD1,TRBJ2-7,few,TRBV2,CASSFTGAYEQYF,TGTGCCAGCAGTTTCACAGGGGCCTACGAGCAGTACTTC
-,TRBJ1-2,once,TRBV28,CAGNGAGYGYTF,TGTGCCGGAAACGGCGCGGGGTATGGCTACACCTTC
TRBD1,TRBJ1-5,-,TRBV18,CASSPGTGFNQPQHF,TGTGCCAGCTCACCTGGGACAGGGTTCAATCAGCCCCAGCATTTT
TRBD1,TRBJ1-5,-,TRBV28,CATKDRGQDQPQHF,TGTGCCACCAAGGACAGGGGGCAGGATCAGCCCCAGCATTTT
-,TRBJ1-1,once,TRBV25-1,CASSEGGSTEAFF,TGTGCCAGCAGTGAGGGGGGCTCGACTGAAGCTTTCTTT